These T cell receptor beta chains were read from a single sample in a study of control samples from healthy donors and cancer patients. Sequencing used immunoSEQ multiplex PCR; TCRdb keeps in-frame clones, though not all of them. Of 150,000 or so clones in the sample, about 91% were seen once. Sequenced: blood. Receptor source: a woman under 40 in good health. The CDR3 runs from the conserved cysteine through the conserved F or W. D genes are given only for firm matches. Clone size is not always given. Where it is, it says once, few, many or a class for expanded clones.

d_call,j_call,clone_size,v_call,cdr3_length,cdr3_nt,cdr3_aa
TRBD1,TRBJ1-5,.,TRBV6-2/TRBV6-3,18,TGTGCCAGCAGTTATTTAACCATAAGGGGGCCGTTTCGTCAGCCCCAGCATTTT,CASSYLTIRGPFRQPQHF
.,TRBJ2-1,.,TRBV18,14,TGTGCCAGCCTCGTGGTTGTGAGTTCGAATGAGCAGTTCTTC,CASLVVVSSNEQFF
.,TRBJ2-1,.,TRBV2,11,TGTGCCAGTAGTACACCAAATGAGCAGTTCTTC,CASSTPNEQFF
.,TRBJ2-5,.,TRBV18,14,TGTGCCAGCTCACCAATTGCTGTTCGAGAGACCCAGTACTTC,CASSPIAVRETQYF
TRBD2,TRBJ2-3,.,TRBV3-1/TRBV3-2,17,TGTGCCAGCAGGCCCCCACTAGCGGAGAACAACACAGATACGCAGTATTTT,CASRPPLAENNTDTQYF
TRBD1,TRBJ2-1,once,TRBV28,14,TGTGCCAGCAGTAGGGCAGGGGGCTACAATGAGCAGTTCTTC,CASSRAGGYNEQFF
.,TRBJ1-6,.,TRBV3-1/TRBV3-2,12,TGTGCCAGCAGCGTGGGGGGCTCACCCCTCCACTTT,CASSVGGSPLHF
.,TRBJ2-2,.,TRBV5-1,15,TGCGCCAGCAGCCCGGACACCATAAACACCGGGGAGCTGTTTTTT,CASSPDTINTGELFF
.,TRBJ2-6,.,TRBV6-2/TRBV6-3,16,TGTGCCAGCAGTGACGGGGCACACTTAGGGGCCAACGTCCTGACTTTC,CASSDGAHLGANVLTF
.,TRBJ2-1,.,TRBV20-1,10,TGCAGTGTAGGTTTTGGTGAGCAGTTCTTC,CSVGFGEQFF
TRBD2,TRBJ2-1,.,TRBV2,14,TGTGCCAGCAGTGGGGTAGCGGGAGCGAATGAGCAGTTCTTC,CASSGVAGANEQFF
.,TRBJ1-1,once,TRBV7-2,13,TGTGCCAGCAGCTTAGAGCCGGGATCTGAAGCTTTCTTT,CASSLEPGSEAFF
.,TRBJ2-2,.,TRBV19,15,TGTGCCAGTAGTATAGCGGGCTCCTTGGACGGGGAGCTGTTTTTT,CASSIAGSLDGELFF
TRBD1,TRBJ1-4,.,TRBV10-3,15,TGTGCCATCAGTGACAGGGACAGGGGGTTTGGAAAACTGTTTTTT,CAISDRDRGFGKLFF
TRBD2,TRBJ2-1,once,TRBV11-1,15,TGTGCCAGCAGCTCTGGGACTAGCGGGAGAGGTGAGCAGTTCTTC,CASSSGTSGRGEQFF
TRBD1,TRBJ1-2,.,TRBV12-3/TRBV12-4,12,TGTGCCAGCAGTCCAGGGACAGGGGCTGGCACCTTC,CASSPGTGAGTF
.,TRBJ1-6,once,TRBV4-2,13,TGTGCCAGCAGCCAATCTGATAATTCACCCCTCCACTTT,CASSQSDNSPLHF
.,TRBJ1-1,.,TRBV19,15,TGTGCCAGTAGTAACTTGGGGATGGGCAGGAGTGAAGCTTTCTTT,CASSNLGMGRSEAFF
.,TRBJ1-5,.,TRBV2,16,TGTGCCAGCAGTGCCCTCGGGGGGCGAGGTACGCAGCCCCAGCATTTT,CASSALGGRGTQPQHF
TRBD1,TRBJ2-7,.,TRBV6-6,15,TGTGCCAGCAGTTCTGACCGGACAGGGCTCTACGAGCAGTACTTC,CASSSDRTGLYEQYF
TRBD1,TRBJ2-3,.,TRBV4-2,16,TGTGCCAGCAGCCAATTCGGACAGGGGTTAGGAGATACGCAGTATTTT,CASSQFGQGLGDTQYF
.,TRBJ1-2,.,TRBV28,16,TGTGCCAGCACCGCGGGGGCCTCTGGGTCTGGCTATGGCTACACCTTC,CASTAGASGSGYGYTF
.,TRBJ1-3,few,TRBV5-1,15,TGCGCCAGCAGCTTGGGGGCAGGCTCTGGAAACACCATATATTTT,CASSLGAGSGNTIYF
.,TRBJ1-5,once,TRBV28,15,TGTGCCAGCACCTTGTGGGGCTTTGGCAATCAGCCCCAGCATTTT,CASTLWGFGNQPQHF
.,TRBJ2-1,.,TRBV12-3/TRBV12-4,13,TGTGCCAGCAGTTCGAAAGCTAGGAATGAGCAGTTCTTC,CASSSKARNEQFF
.,TRBJ2-2,.,TRBV12-3/TRBV12-4,11,TGTGCCAGTCGAAACACCGGGGAGCTGTTTTTT,CASRNTGELFF
.,TRBJ1-2,.,TRBV5-1,15,TGCGCCAGCAGCTTGGACGGGGAGGGGAACTATGGCTACACCTTC,CASSLDGEGNYGYTF
TRBD1,TRBJ2-3,.,TRBV7-7,14,TGTGCTAGCAGCACGGACAGGGTTACAGATACGCAGTATTTT,CASSTDRVTDTQYF
.,TRBJ1-1,.,TRBV3-1/TRBV3-2,14,TGTGCCAGCAGCCAAGATCTGGGGGACACTGAAGCTTTCTTT,CASSQDLGDTEAFF
.,TRBJ2-1,.,TRBV6-4,14,TGTGCCAGCAGTCGGAGGATCGGGGACCTTGAGCAGTTCTTC,CASSRRIGDLEQFF
TRBD2,TRBJ2-3,.,TRBV9,15,TGTGCCAGCAGCGCATTCGGGACTAGCGGGGATACGCAGTATTTT,CASSAFGTSGDTQYF
.,TRBJ2-1,.,TRBV11-3,14,TGTGCCAGCAGCTACGGCCCCTCATGGGGTGAGCAGTTCTTC,CASSYGPSWGEQFF
TRBD1,TRBJ1-5,few,TRBV28,15,TGTGCCAGCAGTTTGGGAGGACAGGGGAATCAGCCCCAGCATTTT,CASSLGGQGNQPQHF
.,TRBJ1-4,.,TRBV5-1,14,TGCGCCAGCAGCCCCGCCCTGGGGGCTGAAAAACTGTTTTTT,CASSPALGAEKLFF
.,TRBJ2-3,.,TRBV6-5,16,TGTGCCAGCAGTTACTCACGAGCTTCACTGGGGGATACGCAGTATTTT,CASSYSRASLGDTQYF
TRBD1,TRBJ1-5,.,TRBV28,18,TGTGCCAGCAGCACGGGGGGACAGGGAAACTCAAGGAGTCAGCCCCAGCATTTT,CASSTGGQGNSRSQPQHF
.,TRBJ2-7,.,TRBV6-1,18,TGTGCCAGCAGTGGGCAACCGGGGCGAATTTGGGAAGAGGACGAGCAGTACTTC,CASSGQPGRIWEEDEQYF
.,TRBJ1-1,.,TRBV5-6,13,TGTGCCAGCAGCTTCGGCAGGGACACTGAAGCTTTCTTT,CASSFGRDTEAFF
.,TRBJ1-3,once,TRBV28,12,TGTGCCAGCACCCTGAGGTTCAACACCATATATTTT,CASTLRFNTIYF